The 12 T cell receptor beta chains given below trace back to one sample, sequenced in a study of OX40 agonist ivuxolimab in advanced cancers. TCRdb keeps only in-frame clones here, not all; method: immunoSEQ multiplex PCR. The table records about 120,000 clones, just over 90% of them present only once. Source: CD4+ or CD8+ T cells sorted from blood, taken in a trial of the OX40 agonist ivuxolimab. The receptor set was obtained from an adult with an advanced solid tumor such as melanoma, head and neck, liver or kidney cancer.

The CDR3 loop is CASSERQGGEQYF. CDR3 nucleotide sequence: TGTGCCAGCAGTGAGCGGCAGGGGGGCGAGCAGTACTTC. This sequence joins TRBV2 and TRBJ2-7, with a weak D call TRBD1 (7 bases). The germline V gene encodes CDR1 SNHLY and CDR2 FYNNEI. This CDR3 has 13 amino acids. Trimming stripped 3 bases from V and 6 bases from J, with 12 bases between. The full variable domain, in which reference TRBV2 and TRBJ2-7 provide the parts outside the CDR3, is EPEVTQTPSHQVTQMGQEVILRCVPISNHLYFYWYRQILGQKVEFLVSFYNNEISEKSEIFDDQFSVERPDGSNFTLKIRSTKLEDSAMYFCASSERQGGEQYFGPGTRLTVT.

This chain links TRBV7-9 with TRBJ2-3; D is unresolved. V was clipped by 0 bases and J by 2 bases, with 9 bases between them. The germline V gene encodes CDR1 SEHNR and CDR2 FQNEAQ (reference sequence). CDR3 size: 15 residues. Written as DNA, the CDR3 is TGTGCCAGCAGCTTAGCGCTCTTGAACACAGATACGCAGTATTTT. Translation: CASSLALLNTDTQYF. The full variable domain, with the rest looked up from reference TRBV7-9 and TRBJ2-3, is DTGVSQNPRHKITKRGQNVTFRCDPISEHNRLYWYRQTLGQGPEFLTYFQNEAQLEKSRLLSDRFSAERPKGSFSTLEIQRTEQGDSAMYLCASSLALLNTDTQYFGPGTRLTVL.

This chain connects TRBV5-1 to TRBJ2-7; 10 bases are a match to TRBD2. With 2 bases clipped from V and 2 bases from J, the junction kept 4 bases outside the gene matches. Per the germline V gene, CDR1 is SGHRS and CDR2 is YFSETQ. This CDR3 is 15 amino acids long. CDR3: CASSLLAGGPYEQYF. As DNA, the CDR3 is TGCGCCAGCAGCTTATTAGCGGGGGGACCCTACGAGCAGTACTTC.

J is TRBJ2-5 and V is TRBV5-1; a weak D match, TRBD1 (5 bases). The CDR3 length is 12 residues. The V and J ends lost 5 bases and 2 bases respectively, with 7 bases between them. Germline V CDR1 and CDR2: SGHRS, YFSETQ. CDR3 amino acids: CASSRGQETQYF. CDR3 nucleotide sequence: TGCGCCAGCAGTAGGGGACAAGAGACCCAGTACTTC.

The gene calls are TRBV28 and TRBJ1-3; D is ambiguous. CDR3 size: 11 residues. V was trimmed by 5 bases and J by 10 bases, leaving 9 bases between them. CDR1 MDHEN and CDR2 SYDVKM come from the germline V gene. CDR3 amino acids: CASSIRFTIYF. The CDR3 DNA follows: TGTGCCAGCAGTATCAGGTTTACCATATATTTT.

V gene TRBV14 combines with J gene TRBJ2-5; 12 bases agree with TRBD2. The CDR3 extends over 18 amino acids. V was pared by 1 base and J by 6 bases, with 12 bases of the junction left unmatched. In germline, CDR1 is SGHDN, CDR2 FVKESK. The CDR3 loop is CASSQGPSGRALTQTQYF. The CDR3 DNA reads TGTGCCAGCAGCCAAGGTCCTAGCGGGAGGGCCCTCACGCAGACCCAGTACTTC. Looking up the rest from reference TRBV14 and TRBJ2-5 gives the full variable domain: EAGVTQFPSHSVIEKGQTVTLRCDPISGHDNLYWYRRVMGKEIKFLLHFVKESKQDESGMPNNRFLAERTGGTYSTLKVQPAELEDSGVYFCASSQGPSGRALTQTQYFGPGTRLLVL.

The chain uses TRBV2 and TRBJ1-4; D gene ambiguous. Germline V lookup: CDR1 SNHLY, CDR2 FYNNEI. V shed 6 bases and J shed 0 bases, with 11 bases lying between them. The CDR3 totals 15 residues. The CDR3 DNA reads TGTGCCAGCAGAAGTAGAACGGCAACTAATGAAAAACTGTTTTTT. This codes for CASRSRTATNEKLFF. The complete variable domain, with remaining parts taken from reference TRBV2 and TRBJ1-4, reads EPEVTQTPSHQVTQMGQEVILRCVPISNHLYFYWYRQILGQKVEFLVSFYNNEISEKSEIFDDQFSVERPDGSNFTLKIRSTKLEDSAMYFCASRSRTATNEKLFFGSGTQLSVL.

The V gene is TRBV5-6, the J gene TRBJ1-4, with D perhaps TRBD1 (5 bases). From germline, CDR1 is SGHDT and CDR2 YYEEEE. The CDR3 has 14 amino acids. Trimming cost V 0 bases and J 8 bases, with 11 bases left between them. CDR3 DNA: TGTGCCAGCAGCTTGGGCTGGGACCTCGAAAAACTGTTTTTT. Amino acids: CASSLGWDLEKLFF.

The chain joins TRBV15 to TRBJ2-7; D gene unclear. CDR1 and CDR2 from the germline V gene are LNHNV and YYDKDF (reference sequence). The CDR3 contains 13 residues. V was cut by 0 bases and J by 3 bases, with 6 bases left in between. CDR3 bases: TGTGCCACCAGCAGAGACCCTAGCTACGAGCAGTACTTC. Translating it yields CATSRDPSYEQYF.

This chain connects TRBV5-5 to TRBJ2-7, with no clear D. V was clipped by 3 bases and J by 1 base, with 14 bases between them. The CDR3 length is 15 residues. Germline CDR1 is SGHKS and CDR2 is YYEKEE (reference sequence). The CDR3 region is CASSSPLTGSYEQYF. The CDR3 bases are TGTGCCAGCAGCTCCCCTCTTACTGGATCCTACGAGCAGTACTTC.

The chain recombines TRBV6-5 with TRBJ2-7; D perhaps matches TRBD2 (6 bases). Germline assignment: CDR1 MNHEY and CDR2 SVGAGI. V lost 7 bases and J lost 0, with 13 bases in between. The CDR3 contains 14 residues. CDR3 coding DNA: TGTGCCAGCACCCCTAGCGTCCTCTCCTACGAGCAGTACTTC. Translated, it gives CASTPSVLSYEQYF.

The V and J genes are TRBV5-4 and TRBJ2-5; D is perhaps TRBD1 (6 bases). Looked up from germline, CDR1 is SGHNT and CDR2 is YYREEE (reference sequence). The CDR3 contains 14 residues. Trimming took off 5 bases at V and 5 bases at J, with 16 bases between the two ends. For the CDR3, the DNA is TGTGCCAGCAGAGATTACAGGGAAGTGGAGACCCAGTACTTC. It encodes CASRDYREVETQYF.